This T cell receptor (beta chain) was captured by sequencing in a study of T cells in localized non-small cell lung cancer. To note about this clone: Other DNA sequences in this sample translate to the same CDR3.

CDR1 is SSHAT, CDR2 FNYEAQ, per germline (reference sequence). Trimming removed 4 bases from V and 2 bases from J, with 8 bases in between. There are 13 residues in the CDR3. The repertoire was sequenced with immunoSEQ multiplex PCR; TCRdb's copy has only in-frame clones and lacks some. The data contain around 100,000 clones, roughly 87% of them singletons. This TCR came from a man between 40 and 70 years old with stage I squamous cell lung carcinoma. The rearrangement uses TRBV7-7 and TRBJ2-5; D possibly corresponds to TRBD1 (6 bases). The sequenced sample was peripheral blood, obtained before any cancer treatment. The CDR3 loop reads CASSSDRQETQYF. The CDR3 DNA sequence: TGTGCCAGCAGCTCCGACAGGCAAGAGACCCAGTACTTC.